These 2 T cell receptor beta chains originate from one sample sequenced in a study of blood T cells in healthy people across ages. For the second PCR, which ran for about 7 to 12 cycles, a sample-barcoded 5' primer and a J-beta primer mix were used. In TCRdb, the 5' RACE reads were re-called with MiXCR into one record per CDR3 protein. The sample has 600,000 or so distinct CDR3 sequences; approximately 30% are singletons. The specimen sequenced was blood. All receptors derive from a woman aged 80 or over in good health.

This clonotype was detected many times. The J gene is TRBJ2-1, the V gene TRBV20-1; D gene uncertain. V was cut by 3 bases and J by 7 bases, with 13 bases left in between. The CDR3 has 13 residues. Germline assignment: CDR1 DFQATT and CDR2 SNEGSKA (reference sequence). CDR3 DNA: TGCAGTGCTAGCGAGACTCCTCGTAATGAGCAGTTCTTC. This codes for CSASETPRNEQFF.

This clonotype was seen many times. V is TRBV18 and J is TRBJ1-2; D is perhaps TRBD1 (5 bases). Trimming took 0 bases from V and 8 from J, leaving 13 bases between them. Germline CDR1 reads KGHSH; CDR2 reads LQKENI. There are 14 residues in the CDR3. The CDR3 protein is CASSPPSDIRGYTF. The CDR3 DNA is TGTGCCAGCTCACCACCGTCGGACATCCGGGGCTACACCTTC.